This T cell receptor beta chain stems from a study of CD8 T cells in ankylosing spondylitis. Study-wide points: Past studies reported some motif variants in reactive arthritis synovial fluid and blood. Within ankylosing spondylitis blood, a TCR beta motif made up of under 10 highly homologous variants appeared to be characteristic. Disease-linked clones were reportedly significantly enriched in matched ankylosing spondylitis synovial fluid.

About this clonotype: Its antigen is unidentified.

The CDR3 covers 13 residues. V lost 5 bases to trimming and J lost 3 bases, with 9 bases between them. The germline gives CDR1 SGHRS, CDR2 YFSETQ. One entry per CDR3 protein, called by TCRdb with MiXCR from the 5' RACE reads. This table holds 350,000 to 550,000 distinct CDR3 sequences, roughly a quarter found once. Sequenced sample: blood, either unsorted or a sorted T cell fraction (not recorded which). This TCR came from a male donor with ankylosing spondylitis. The chain uses TRBV5-1 and TRBJ2-1; D gene ambiguous. The CDR3 reads CASSLIFYNEQFF. CDR3 nucleotide sequence: TGCGCCAGCAGTTTGATCTTCTACAATGAGCAGTTCTTC.